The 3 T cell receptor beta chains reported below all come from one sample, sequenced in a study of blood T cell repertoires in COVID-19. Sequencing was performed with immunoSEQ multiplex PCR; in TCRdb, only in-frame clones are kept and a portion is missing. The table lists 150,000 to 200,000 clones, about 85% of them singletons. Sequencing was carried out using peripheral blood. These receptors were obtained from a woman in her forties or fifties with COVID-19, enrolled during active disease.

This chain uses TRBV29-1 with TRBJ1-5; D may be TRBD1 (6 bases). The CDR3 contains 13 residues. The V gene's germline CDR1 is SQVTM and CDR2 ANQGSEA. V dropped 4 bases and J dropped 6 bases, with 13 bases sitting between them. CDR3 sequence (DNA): TGCAGCGTTGGATCAGGGGAGAGTCAGCCCCAGCATTTT. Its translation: CSVGSGESQPQHF.

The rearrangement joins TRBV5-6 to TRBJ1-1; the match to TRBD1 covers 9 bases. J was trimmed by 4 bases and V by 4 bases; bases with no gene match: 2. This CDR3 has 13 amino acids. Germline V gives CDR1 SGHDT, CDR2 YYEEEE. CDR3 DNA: TGTGCCAGCAGCCAGGACAGGGGCACTGAAGCTTTCTTT. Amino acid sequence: CASSQDRGTEAFF.

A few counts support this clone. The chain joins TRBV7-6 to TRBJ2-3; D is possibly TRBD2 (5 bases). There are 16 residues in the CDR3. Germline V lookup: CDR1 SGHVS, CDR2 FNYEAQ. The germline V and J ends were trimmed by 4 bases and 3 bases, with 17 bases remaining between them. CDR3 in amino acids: CASSSNAGSGTDTQYF. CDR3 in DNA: TGTGCCAGCAGCTCAAATGCGGGTTCGGGGACAGATACGCAGTATTTT.